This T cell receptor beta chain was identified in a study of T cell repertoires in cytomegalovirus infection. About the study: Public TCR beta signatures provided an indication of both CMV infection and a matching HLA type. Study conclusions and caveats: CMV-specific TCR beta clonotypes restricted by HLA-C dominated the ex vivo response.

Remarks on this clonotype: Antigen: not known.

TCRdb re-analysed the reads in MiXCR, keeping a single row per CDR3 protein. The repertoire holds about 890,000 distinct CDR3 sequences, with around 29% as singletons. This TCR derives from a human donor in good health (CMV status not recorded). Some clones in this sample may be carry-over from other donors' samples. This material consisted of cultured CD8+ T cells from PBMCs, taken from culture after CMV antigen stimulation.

In DNA, the CDR3 is TGTGCCAGCGGATTCAAAGGAGGGGATTATGGCTACACCTTC. This encodes CASGFKGGDYGYTF. The rearrangement joins TRBV27 to TRBJ1-2; D might be TRBD1 (5 bases). V lost 8 bases to trimming and J lost 5 bases, with 18 bases between them. This CDR3 is built from 14 residues. CDR1 and CDR2 from the germline V gene are MNHEY and SMNVEV (reference sequence).